This TCR beta chain was recorded in a study of T cell repertoires in cytomegalovirus infection (dated by TCRdb to the late 2010s). Regarding the study in general: Donor HLA type was relevant to the analysis, as public TCR beta signatures indicated carriage of CMV infection together with the matching HLA type. General study outcomes and caveats: The ex vivo response was dominated by HLA-C-restricted CMV-specific TCR beta clonotypes, which also provided the single most frequent clonotype in two of eight donors. Cumulative frequency of public TCR beta family members discriminated carriers of CMV infection plus the relevant HLA type in this cohort and an independent 352-donor cohort.

TCRdb names Illumina HiSeq 1500 as the instrument used. The public sequencing data were trimmed at Q25 with fastp and processed into clonotypes with MiXCR by TCRdb, which kept only in-frame beta chains. Rows matching on CDR3 protein sequence are summarized as one entry with the most common DNA and genes. The sample table lists about 320,000 distinct CDR3 sequences, more than 9% of them with a count of one. The ten largest clones capture roughly 4.5% of the sample. In this sample, this clonotype turned up many times. Its antigen remains undetermined. Qualities for individual bases were not recorded, and no much larger clone is one base off. For CDR1 and CDR2, the germline V gene lists KGHDR and SFDVKD. V lost 4 bases and J lost 0 bases; the stretch between them is 9 bases long. The CDR3 sequence holds 15 residues, the cysteine and phenylalanine included. Only the CDR3 DNA is retained, 45 bases long and in frame from the first base.

What was sequenced was PBMCs. The V and J segments used are TRBV24-1 and TRBJ2-4; there is no confident call for the D gene. This clonotype was obtained from a human donor in good health (CMV status not recorded). Some clones in this sample may be carry-over from other donors' samples. In nucleotide form, the sequence is TGTGCCACCAGTGACTCCCACCTAGCCAAAAACATTCAGTACTTC. Its product reads: CATSDSHLAKNIQYF.